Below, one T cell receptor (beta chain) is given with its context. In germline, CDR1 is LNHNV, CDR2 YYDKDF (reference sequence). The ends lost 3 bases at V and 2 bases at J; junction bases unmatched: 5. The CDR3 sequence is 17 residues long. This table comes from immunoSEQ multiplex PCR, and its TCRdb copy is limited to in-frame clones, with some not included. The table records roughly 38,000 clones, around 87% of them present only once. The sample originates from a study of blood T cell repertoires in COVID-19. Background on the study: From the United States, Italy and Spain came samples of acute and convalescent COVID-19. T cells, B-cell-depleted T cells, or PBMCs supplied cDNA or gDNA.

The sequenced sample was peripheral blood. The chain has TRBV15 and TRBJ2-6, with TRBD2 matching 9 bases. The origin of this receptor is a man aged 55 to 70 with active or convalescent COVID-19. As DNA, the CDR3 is TGTGCCACCAGCAGTAATAGCGGGAGAGCTGGGGCCAACGTCCTGACTTTC. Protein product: CATSSNSGRAGANVLTF.